What follows are 22 T cell receptor beta chains derived from one specimen sequenced in a study of shared clonotypes between healthy human individuals. The repertoire was sequenced with immunoSEQ multiplex PCR; TCRdb's copy has only in-frame clones and lacks some. The table includes some 2,100,000 clones, just over 90% detected once. Only CD45RO-negative cells positively selected for CCR7 counted as naive CD8 cells, so terminally differentiated effector memory CD45RA+ cells were excluded. Sequencing was performed on naive CD8+ T cells from PBMCs. The receptors shown here come from a man aged 18-30 years in good health. Some clones in this sample may be carry-over from other donors' samples.

Worth noting for this clone: This specimen includes other DNA sequences encoding the same CDR3. The V and J genes are TRBV27 and TRBJ2-7; 10 bases map to TRBD2. CDR3 length equals 14 residues. CDR1 and CDR2 from the germline V gene are MNHEY and SMNVEV (reference sequence). J gave up 2 bases and V 3 bases, and 1 base lay outside the gene matches. CDR3 sequence: CASSFLAGAYEQYF. The DNA of the CDR3 is TGTGCCAGCAGTTTTCTAGCGGGAGCCTACGAGCAGTACTTC.

The chain is built from TRBV25-1 and TRBJ2-1; D unclear. The CDR3 has 11 amino acids. Trimming took off 6 bases at V and 4 bases at J, with 4 bases between the two ends. Per the germline V gene, CDR1 is MGHDK and CDR2 is SYGVNS. This chain's CDR3 is CASRNYNEQFF. In nucleotides, the CDR3 is TGTGCCAGCAGGAATTACAATGAGCAGTTCTTC.

On this clone: Other DNA sequences in the sample encode the same CDR3. This chain links TRBV11-3 with TRBJ2-7, with D tentatively TRBD2 (5 bases). The CDR3 length is 13 residues. The germline gives CDR1 SGHNT, CDR2 YENEEA. V was shortened by 4 bases and J by 0 bases, with 7 bases between the two germline ends. Written as DNA, the CDR3 is TGTGCCAGCAGCTCACGGGGCTCCTACGAGCAGTACTTC. Translating it yields CASSSRGSYEQYF. Complete variable domain (other parts from reference TRBV11-3 and TRBJ2-7): EAGVVQSPRYKIIEKKQPVAFWCNPISGHNTLYWYLQNLGQGPELLIRYENEEAVDDSQLPKDRFSAERLKGVDSTLKIQPAELGDSAVYLCASSSRGSYEQYFGPGTRLTVT.

V is TRBV6-1 and J is TRBJ2-1; possibly TRBD2 for D (6 bases). CDR1 is MNHNS, CDR2 SASEGT, per germline. This CDR3 spans 15 amino acids. Trimming removed 4 bases from V and 4 bases from J, with 14 bases in between. Here the CDR3 reads CASSGRAGLYNEQFF. The CDR3 coding sequence is TGTGCCAGCAGTGGCAGGGCGGGGCTGTACAATGAGCAGTTCTTC.

V and J are TRBV10-3 and TRBJ2-6, with 8 bases fitting TRBD2. This CDR3 is 18 amino acids long. Trimming took 7 bases from V and 0 from J; bases not matched to a gene: 11. Germline values: CDR1 ENHRY, CDR2 SYGVKD. This CDR3 is CAINPTSEPASGANVLTF. The DNA of the CDR3 is TGTGCCATCAACCCGACTAGCGAGCCCGCCTCTGGGGCCAACGTCCTGACTTTC.

The chain employs TRBV9 and TRBJ1-3, with D tentatively TRBD1 (6 bases). This CDR3 spans 17 amino acids. From germline, CDR1 is SGDLS and CDR2 YYNGEE. Trimming removed 3 bases from V and 2 bases from J, with 18 bases in between. The CDR3 nucleotides read TGTGCCAGCAGCGGACGCCAGGCGGCAGGGGCTGGAAACACCATATATTTT. This sequence encodes CASSGRQAAGAGNTIYF.

The V gene is TRBV28, the J gene TRBJ2-2; no clear D. The CDR3 has 15 amino acids. Looked up from germline, CDR1 is MDHEN and CDR2 is SYDVKM. V was cut by 8 bases and J by 0 bases, with 13 bases left in between. In DNA form, the CDR3 reads TGTGCCAGCTCAGTCGCGGCCACGAACACCGGGGAGCTGTTTTTT. Its translation is CASSVAATNTGELFF.

V is TRBV2 and J is TRBJ1-3; tentatively, D is TRBD1 (5 bases). The CDR3 runs to 14 residues. CDR1 SNHLY and CDR2 FYNNEI come from the germline V gene. V was shortened by 5 bases and J by 4 bases, with 12 bases between the two germline ends. The CDR3 bases are TGTGCCAGCAGTTCTCGGGGCAACGGAAACACCATATATTTT. This translates into CASSSRGNGNTIYF.

The chain is built from TRBV15 and TRBJ1-1; D is uncertain. This CDR3 has 14 residues. Deletions cut 6 bases from V and 0 bases from J, with 11 bases between. Germline CDR1 reads LNHNV; CDR2 reads YYDKDF (reference sequence). The CDR3 loop reads CATRIQQMNTEAFF. In DNA, the CDR3 is TGTGCCACCAGGATACAACAAATGAACACTGAAGCTTTCTTT.

The V and J genes are TRBV29-1 and TRBJ1-1, with 7 bases lining up with TRBD1. This CDR3 has 18 residues. Germline V gene data show CDR1 as SQVTM and CDR2 as ANQGSEA. Germline trimming cut 4 bases from V and 0 bases from J; bases unmatched to any gene: 17. CDR3 DNA: TGCAGCGTTGGGGGGGGCTCCGGGACAGCAGGAATGAACACTGAAGCTTTCTTT. It yields the protein CSVGGGSGTAGMNTEAFF.

The genes are TRBV19 and TRBJ1-3; D remains ambiguous. The CDR3 has 15 residues. In germline, CDR1 is LNHDA, CDR2 SQIVND (reference sequence). Trimming removed 0 bases at V and 0 bases at J, with 6 bases between. CDR3 DNA: TGTGCCAGTAGTATAGATCAGCTCTCTGGAAACACCATATATTTT. This translates into CASSIDQLSGNTIYF.

The gene calls are TRBV10-3 and TRBJ2-3; D is unresolved. Germline values: CDR1 ENHRY, CDR2 SYGVKD. The CDR3 covers 15 residues. Trimming left V 4 bases short and J 1 base short, with 12 bases between. This CDR3 reads CAISVSSRRTDTQYF. CDR3 DNA: TGTGCCATCAGTGTTAGTTCGAGGCGCACAGATACGCAGTATTTT.

The genes are TRBV27 and TRBJ2-7; TRBD2 matches 10 bases. CDR1 and CDR2 from the germline V gene are MNHEY and SMNVEV (reference sequence). V dropped 5 bases and J dropped 3; count of bases not matched to a gene: 10. CDR3 size: 16 residues. The CDR3 coding sequence is TGTGCCAGCAGTGAGGGGACTAGCGCGCGCCTCTACGAGCAGTACTTC. As protein: CASSEGTSARLYEQYF.

The rearrangement uses TRBV28 and TRBJ2-1, with D perhaps matching TRBD2 (5 bases). This CDR3 has 16 residues. V was cut by 2 bases and J by 10 bases, with 21 bases left in between. Germline lookup yields CDR1 MDHEN and CDR2 SYDVKM. The CDR3 protein is CASSLMVRAPLHEQFF. The CDR3 nucleotides are TGTGCCAGCAGTTTAATGGTGAGGGCTCCGCTACACGAGCAGTTCTTC.

V is TRBV7-8 and J is TRBJ2-7, with D possibly being TRBD1 (5 bases). The CDR3 is 15 residues long. V lost 5 bases to trimming and J lost 1 base, with 15 bases between them. Per germline, CDR1 SGHVS and CDR2 FQNEAQ. CDR3 region: CASSPWGGPSYEQYF. DNA of the CDR3: TGTGCCAGCAGCCCGTGGGGCGGTCCATCCTACGAGCAGTACTTC.

The CDR3 here is CASSAGTSLADTQYF. The CDR3 coding sequence is TGTGCCAGCAGCGCCGGGACTAGTCTCGCAGATACGCAGTATTTT. The chain carries TRBV2 and TRBJ2-3, with 8 bases that match TRBD2. The germline CDR1 and CDR2 sequences are SNHLY and FYNNEI. This CDR3 is 15 amino acids long. V lost 6 bases and J lost 4; bases outside the gene matches: 9.

The V gene is TRBV5-6, the J gene TRBJ2-7; 8 nucleotides match TRBD1. The CDR3 consists of 14 residues. The V gene's germline CDR1 is SGHDT and CDR2 YYEEEE. The V gene end was trimmed by 4 bases and the J gene end by 0 bases; junction bases not matched to a gene: 3. CDR3 DNA sequence: TGTGCCAGCAGCGCGACAGGGGTCTCCTACGAGCAGTACTTC. It yields the protein CASSATGVSYEQYF.

The chain uses TRBV29-1 and TRBJ2-3; unclear D gene. CDR1 and CDR2 (germline): SQVTM, ANQGSEA. The CDR3 runs 11 residues. The V end lost 8 bases, the J end lost 2 bases, and 8 bases lay between the germline ends. CDR3 region: CSFQYTDTQYF. The DNA of the CDR3 is TGCAGCTTCCAGTACACAGATACGCAGTATTTT.

This clone was observed once. The chain couples TRBV29-1 to TRBJ2-2, with D perhaps being TRBD1 or TRBD2 (6 bases each). The germline CDR1 and CDR2 sequences are SQVTM and ANQGSEA. Trimming shortened V by 3 bases and J by 2 bases, and 22 bases separated the two germline ends. The CDR3 totals 18 residues. This CDR3 is CSVDGGTGSGFNTGELFF. CDR3 bases: TGCAGCGTTGACGGGGGCACGGGGTCGGGGTTCAACACCGGGGAGCTGTTTTTT.

The J gene is TRBJ2-6, the V gene TRBV29-1; weak D call: TRBD2 (6 bases). Looked up from germline, CDR1 is SQVTM and CDR2 is ANQGSEA. Deletions cut 7 bases from V and 1 base from J, with 17 bases between. The CDR3 contains 16 residues. CDR3: CSAGGFGGSGANVLTF. In nucleotides, the CDR3 is TGCAGCGCTGGTGGGTTTGGGGGGTCTGGGGCCAACGTCCTGACTTTC.

The chain links TRBV7-9 to TRBJ2-1; TRBD2 aligns across 11 bases. CDR3 length: 15 amino acids. Trimming took 2 bases from V and 8 from J; bases not matched to a gene: 5. CDR1 and CDR2 (germline): SEHNR, FQNEAQ (reference sequence). In DNA form, the CDR3 reads TGTGCCAGCAGCTTAAAACTAGCGGGAGTCGATGAGCAGTTCTTC. Translated, it gives CASSLKLAGVDEQFF.

The gene calls are TRBV11-2 and TRBJ2-4; TRBD2 is a possible D gene (6 bases). This CDR3 has 16 residues. The V end was cut by 6 bases, the J end by 6 bases, with 21 bases between. The germline V gene has CDR1 SGHAT and CDR2 FQNNGV. CDR3: CASSPYSGIGSNIQYF. In DNA form, the CDR3 reads TGTGCCAGCAGTCCTTATAGCGGAATTGGGTCAAACATTCAGTACTTC.